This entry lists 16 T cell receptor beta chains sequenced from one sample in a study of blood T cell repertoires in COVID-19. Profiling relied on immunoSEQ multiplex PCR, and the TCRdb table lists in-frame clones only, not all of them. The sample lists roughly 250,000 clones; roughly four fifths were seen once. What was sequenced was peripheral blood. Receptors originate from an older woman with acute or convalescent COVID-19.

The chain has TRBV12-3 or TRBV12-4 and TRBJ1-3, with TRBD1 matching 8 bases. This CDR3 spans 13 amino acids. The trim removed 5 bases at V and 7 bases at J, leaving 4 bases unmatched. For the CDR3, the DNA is TGTGCCAGCAGTCTCGACAGGGGCAACACCATATATTTT. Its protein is CASSLDRGNTIYF.

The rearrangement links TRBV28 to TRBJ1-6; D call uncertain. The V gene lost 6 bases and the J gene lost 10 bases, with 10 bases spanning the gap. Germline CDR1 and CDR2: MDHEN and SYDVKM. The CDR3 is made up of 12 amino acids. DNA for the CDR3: TGTGCCAGCAGGTTGTCTTTATCACCCCTCCACTTT. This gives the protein CASRLSLSPLHF. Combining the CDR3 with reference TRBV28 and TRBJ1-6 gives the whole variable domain DVKVTQSSRYLVKRTGEKVFLECVQDMDHENMFWYRQDPGLGLRLIYFSYDVKMKEKGDIPEGYSVSREKKERFSLILESASTNQTSMYLCASRLSLSPLHFGNGTRLTVT.

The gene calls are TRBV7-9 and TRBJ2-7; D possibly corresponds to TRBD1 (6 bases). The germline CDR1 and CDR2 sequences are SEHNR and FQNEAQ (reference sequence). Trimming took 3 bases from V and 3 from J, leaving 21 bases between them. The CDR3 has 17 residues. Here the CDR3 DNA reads TGTGCCAGCAGCTTTTCGTCGGTCGTGACAGGATACTACGAGCAGTACTTC. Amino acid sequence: CASSFSSVVTGYYEQYF.

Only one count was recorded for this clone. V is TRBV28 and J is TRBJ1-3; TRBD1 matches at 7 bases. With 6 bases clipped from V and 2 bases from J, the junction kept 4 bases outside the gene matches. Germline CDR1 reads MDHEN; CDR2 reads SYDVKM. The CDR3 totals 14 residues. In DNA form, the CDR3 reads TGTGCCAGCAGGACAGGGCCCACTGGAAACACCATATATTTT. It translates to CASRTGPTGNTIYF.

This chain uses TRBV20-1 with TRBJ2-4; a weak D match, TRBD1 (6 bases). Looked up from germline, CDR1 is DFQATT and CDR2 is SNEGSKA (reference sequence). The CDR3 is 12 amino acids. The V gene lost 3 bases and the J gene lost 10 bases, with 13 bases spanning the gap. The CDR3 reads CSASRQEGIQYF. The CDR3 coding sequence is TGCAGTGCTAGTAGACAGGAAGGGATTCAGTACTTC.

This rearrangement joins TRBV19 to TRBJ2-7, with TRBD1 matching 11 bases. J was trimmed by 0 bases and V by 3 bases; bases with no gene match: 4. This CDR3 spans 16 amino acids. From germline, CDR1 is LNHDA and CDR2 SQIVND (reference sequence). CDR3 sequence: CASSIGGQGASYEQYF. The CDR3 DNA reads TGTGCCAGTAGTATCGGAGGACAGGGGGCCTCCTACGAGCAGTACTTC.

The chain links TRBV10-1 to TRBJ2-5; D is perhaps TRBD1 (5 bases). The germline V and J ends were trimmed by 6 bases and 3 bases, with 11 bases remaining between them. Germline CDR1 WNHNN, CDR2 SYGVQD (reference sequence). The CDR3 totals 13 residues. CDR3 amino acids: CASSDAGKETQYF. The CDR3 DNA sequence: TGCGCCAGCAGCGATGCAGGGAAAGAGACCCAGTACTTC.

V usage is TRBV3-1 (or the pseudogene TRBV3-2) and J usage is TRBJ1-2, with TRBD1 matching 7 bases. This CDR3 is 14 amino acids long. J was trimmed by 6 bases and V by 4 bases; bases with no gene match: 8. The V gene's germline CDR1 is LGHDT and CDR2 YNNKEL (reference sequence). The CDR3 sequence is CASSRRQGPDGYTF. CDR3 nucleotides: TGTGCCAGCAGCCGTCGACAGGGCCCTGATGGCTACACCTTC.

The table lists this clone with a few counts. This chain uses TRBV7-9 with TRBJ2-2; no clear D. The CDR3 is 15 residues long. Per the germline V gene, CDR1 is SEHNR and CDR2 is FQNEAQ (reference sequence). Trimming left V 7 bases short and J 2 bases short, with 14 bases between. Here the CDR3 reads CASIPRSLNTGELFF. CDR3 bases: TGTGCCAGCATCCCCCGGTCCCTCAACACCGGGGAGCTGTTTTTT. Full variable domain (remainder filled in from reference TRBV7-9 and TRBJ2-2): DTGVSQNPRHKITKRGQNVTFRCDPISEHNRLYWYRQTLGQGPEFLTYFQNEAQLEKSRLLSDRFSAERPKGSFSTLEIQRTEQGDSAMYLCASIPRSLNTGELFFGEGSRLTVL.

CDR3 protein: CASSSNREYEQYF. Written as DNA, the CDR3 is TGTGCCAGCAGTTCAAACAGGGAGTACGAGCAGTACTTC. The chain carries TRBV6-2 or TRBV6-3 and TRBJ2-7, with D perhaps matching TRBD1 (6 bases). The germline CDR1 and CDR2 sequences are MNHEY and SVGEGT. V was shortened by 4 bases and J by 4 bases, with 11 bases between the two germline ends. CDR3 length: 13 residues.

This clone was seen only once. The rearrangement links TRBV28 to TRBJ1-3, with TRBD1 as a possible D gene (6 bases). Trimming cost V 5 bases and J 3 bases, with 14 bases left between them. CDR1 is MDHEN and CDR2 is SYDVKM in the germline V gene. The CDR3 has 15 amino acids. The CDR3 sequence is CASSTRGRGGNTIYF. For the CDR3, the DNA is TGTGCCAGCAGTACCCGGGGCAGGGGTGGAAACACCATATATTTT.

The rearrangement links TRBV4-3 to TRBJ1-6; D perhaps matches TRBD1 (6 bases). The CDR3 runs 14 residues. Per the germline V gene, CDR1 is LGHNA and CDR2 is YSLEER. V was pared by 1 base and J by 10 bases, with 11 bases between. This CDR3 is CASSQVVQGSPLHF. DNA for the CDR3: TGCGCCAGCAGCCAAGTCGTGCAGGGGTCACCCCTCCACTTT.

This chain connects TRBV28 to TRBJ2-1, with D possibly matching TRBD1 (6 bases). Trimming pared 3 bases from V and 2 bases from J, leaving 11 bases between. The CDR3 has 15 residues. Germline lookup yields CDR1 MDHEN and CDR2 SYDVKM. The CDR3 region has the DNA TGTGCCAGCAGTTTGGAAAGGGACACCTACAATGAGCAGTTCTTC. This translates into CASSLERDTYNEQFF.

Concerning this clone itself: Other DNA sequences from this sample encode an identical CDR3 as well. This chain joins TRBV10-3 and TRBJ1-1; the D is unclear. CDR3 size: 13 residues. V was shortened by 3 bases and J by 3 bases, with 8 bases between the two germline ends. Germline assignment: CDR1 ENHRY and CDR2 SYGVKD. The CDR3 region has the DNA TGTGCCATCAGTGATTACCGGGACACTGAAGCTTTCTTT. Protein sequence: CAISDYRDTEAFF.

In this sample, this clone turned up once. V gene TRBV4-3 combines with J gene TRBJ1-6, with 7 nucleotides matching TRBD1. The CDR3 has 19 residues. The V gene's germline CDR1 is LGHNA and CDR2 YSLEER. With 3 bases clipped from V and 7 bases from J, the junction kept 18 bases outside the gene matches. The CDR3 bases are TGCGCCAGCAGCCACCGCGGGACAGCCAACGGAGGCGTGAATTCACCCCTCCACTTT. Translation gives CASSHRGTANGGVNSPLHF.

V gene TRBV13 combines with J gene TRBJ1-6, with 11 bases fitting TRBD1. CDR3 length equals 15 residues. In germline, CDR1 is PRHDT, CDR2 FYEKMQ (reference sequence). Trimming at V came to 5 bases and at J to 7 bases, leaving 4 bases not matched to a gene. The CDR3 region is CASSAGQGVNSPLHF. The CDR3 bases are TGTGCCAGCAGCGCGGGACAGGGGGTAAATTCACCCCTCCACTTT.